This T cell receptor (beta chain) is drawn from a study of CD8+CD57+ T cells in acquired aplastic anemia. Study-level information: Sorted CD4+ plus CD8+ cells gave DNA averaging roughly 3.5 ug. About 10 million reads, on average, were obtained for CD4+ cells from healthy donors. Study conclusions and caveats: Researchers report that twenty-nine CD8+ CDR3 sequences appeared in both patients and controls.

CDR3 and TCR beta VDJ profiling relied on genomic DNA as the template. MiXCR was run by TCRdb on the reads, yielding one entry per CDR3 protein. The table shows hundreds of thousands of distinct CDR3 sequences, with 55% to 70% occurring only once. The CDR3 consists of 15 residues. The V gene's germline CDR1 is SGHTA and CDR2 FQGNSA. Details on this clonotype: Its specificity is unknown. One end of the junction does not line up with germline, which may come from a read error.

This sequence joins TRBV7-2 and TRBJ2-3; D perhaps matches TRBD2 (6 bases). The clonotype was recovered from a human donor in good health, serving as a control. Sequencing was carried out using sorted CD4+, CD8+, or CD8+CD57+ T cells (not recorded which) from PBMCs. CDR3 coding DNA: TGTGCCAGCCAGCCGCGGCGGGGACGCACTGATACGCAGTATTTT. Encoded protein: CASQPRRGRTDTQYF.